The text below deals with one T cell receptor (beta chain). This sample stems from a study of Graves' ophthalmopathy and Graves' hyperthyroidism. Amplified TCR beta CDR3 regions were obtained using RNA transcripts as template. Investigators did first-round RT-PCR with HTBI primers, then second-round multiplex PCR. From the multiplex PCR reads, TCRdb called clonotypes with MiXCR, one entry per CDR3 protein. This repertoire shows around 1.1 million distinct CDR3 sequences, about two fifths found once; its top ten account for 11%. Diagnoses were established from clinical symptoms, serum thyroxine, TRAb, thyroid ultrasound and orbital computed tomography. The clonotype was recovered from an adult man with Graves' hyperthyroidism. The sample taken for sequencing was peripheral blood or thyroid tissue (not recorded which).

The DNA for the CDR3 is TGCGCCAGCAGCCAAGATTGGGGTTTTGGAAACACCATATATTTT. It translates to CASSQDWGFGNTIYF. The genes are TRBV4-1 and TRBJ1-3; no clear D. Germline lookup yields CDR1 MGHRA and CDR2 YSYEKL. CDR3 length: 15 amino acids. V dropped 0 bases and J dropped 3 bases, with 9 bases sitting between them.